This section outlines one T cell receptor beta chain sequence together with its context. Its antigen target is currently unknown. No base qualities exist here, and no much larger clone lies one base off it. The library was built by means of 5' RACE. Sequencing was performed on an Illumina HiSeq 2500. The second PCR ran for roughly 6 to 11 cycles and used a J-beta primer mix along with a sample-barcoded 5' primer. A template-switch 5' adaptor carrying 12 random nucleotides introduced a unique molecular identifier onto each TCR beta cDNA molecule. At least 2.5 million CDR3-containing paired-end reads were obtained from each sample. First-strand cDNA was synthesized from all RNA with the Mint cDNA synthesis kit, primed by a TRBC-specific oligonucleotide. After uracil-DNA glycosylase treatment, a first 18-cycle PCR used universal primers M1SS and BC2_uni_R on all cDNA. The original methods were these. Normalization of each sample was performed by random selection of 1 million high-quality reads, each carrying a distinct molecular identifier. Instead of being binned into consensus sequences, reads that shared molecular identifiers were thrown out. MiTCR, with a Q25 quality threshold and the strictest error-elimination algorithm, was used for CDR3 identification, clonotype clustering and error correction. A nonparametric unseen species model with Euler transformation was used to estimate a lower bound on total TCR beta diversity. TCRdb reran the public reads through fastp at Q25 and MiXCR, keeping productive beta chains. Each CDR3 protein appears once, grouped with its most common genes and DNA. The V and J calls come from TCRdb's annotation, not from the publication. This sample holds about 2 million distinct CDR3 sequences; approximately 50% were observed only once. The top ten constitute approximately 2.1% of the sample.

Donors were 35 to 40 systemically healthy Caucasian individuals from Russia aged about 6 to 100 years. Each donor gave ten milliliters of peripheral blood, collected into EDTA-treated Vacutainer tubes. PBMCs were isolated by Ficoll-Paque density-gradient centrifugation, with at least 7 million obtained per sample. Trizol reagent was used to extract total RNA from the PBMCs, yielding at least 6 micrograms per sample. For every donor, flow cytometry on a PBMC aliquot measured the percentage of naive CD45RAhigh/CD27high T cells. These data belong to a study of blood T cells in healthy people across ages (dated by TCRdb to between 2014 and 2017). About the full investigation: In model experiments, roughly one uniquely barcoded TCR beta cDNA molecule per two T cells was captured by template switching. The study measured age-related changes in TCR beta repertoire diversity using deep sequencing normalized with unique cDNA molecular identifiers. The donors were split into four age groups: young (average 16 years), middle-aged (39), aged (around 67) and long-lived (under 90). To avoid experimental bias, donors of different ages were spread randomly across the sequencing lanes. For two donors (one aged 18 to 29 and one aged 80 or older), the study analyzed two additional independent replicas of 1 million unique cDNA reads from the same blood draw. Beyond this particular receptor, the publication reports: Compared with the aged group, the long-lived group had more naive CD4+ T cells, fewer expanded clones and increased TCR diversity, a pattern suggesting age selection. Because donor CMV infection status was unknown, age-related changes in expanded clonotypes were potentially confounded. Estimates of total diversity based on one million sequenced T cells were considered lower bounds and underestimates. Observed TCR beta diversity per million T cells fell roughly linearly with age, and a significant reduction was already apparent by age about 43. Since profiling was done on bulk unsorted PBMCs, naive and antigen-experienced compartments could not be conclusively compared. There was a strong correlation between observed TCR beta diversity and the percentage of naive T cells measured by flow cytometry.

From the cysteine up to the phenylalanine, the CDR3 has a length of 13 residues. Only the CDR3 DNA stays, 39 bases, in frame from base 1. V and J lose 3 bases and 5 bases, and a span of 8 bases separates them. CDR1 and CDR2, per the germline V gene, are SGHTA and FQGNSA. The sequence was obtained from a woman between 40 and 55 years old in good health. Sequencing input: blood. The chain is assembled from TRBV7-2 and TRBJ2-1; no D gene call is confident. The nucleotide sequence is TGTGCCAGCAGCTTTCACACAAACAATGAGCAGTTCTTC. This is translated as CASSFHTNNEQFF.